This is a list of T cell receptor beta chains from one sample in a study of blood T cells in healthy people across ages. TCRdb re-called the 5' RACE reads with MiXCR, one entry per CDR3 protein. The table lists 1.5 million to 2 million distinct CDR3 sequences, approximately 30% of them singletons. Material: blood. The receptors here all came from a woman in her twenties or thirties in good health. The CDR3 runs from the conserved cysteine through the conserved F or W. A D gene is named only where the DNA matches it firmly. Only part of the rows carry a size: once, few, many, or a class if the clone is expanded.

CDR3aa: CASSLLDGEETQYF; CDR3nt: TGTGCCAGCAGCTTACTGGACGGGGAAGAGACCCAGTACTTC; d_gene: NA; j_gene: TRBJ2-5; abundance: NA; v_gene: TRBV11-2
CDR3aa: CASSAGTSGEYEQYF; CDR3nt: TGCGCCAGCAGCGCCGGGACTAGCGGGGAGTACGAGCAGTACTTC; d_gene: TRBD2; j_gene: TRBJ2-7; abundance: few; v_gene: TRBV5-1
CDR3aa: CSASGGSYQPQHF; CDR3nt: TGCAGTGCTAGCGGAGGTTCGTACCAGCCCCAGCATTTT; d_gene: NA; j_gene: TRBJ1-5; abundance: few; v_gene: TRBV20-1
CDR3aa: CSVEDRAGAYGYTF; CDR3nt: TGCAGCGTTGAAGATCGGGCAGGGGCCTATGGCTACACCTTC; d_gene: NA; j_gene: TRBJ1-2; abundance: NA; v_gene: TRBV29-1
CDR3aa: CASSASPGDTQYF; CDR3nt: TGTGCCAGCAGCGCCTCCCCCGGGGATACGCAGTATTTT; d_gene: NA; j_gene: TRBJ2-3; abundance: many; v_gene: TRBV11-2
CDR3aa: CASGKEDNQPQHF; CDR3nt: TGTGCTAGTGGCAAAGAAGACAATCAGCCCCAGCATTTT; d_gene: NA; j_gene: TRBJ1-5; abundance: many; v_gene: TRBV12-5
CDR3aa: CASSLRGSGIKQFF; CDR3nt: TGTGCCAGCAGTTTACGAGGTAGCGGGATTAAGCAGTTCTTC; d_gene: TRBD2; j_gene: TRBJ2-1; abundance: many; v_gene: TRBV27
CDR3aa: CSATLGNTEAFF; CDR3nt: TGCAGTGCTACCCTGGGGAATACTGAAGCTTTCTTT; d_gene: NA; j_gene: TRBJ1-1; abundance: few; v_gene: TRBV20-1
CDR3aa: CASSLSFGETQYF; CDR3nt: TGTGCCAGCAGCCTATCCTTTGGAGAGACCCAGTACTTC; d_gene: NA; j_gene: TRBJ2-5; abundance: NA; v_gene: TRBV7-2
CDR3aa: CAWNSGGDSPLHF; CDR3nt: TGTGCCTGGAATTCAGGGGGGGATTCACCCCTCCACTTT; d_gene: TRBD1; j_gene: TRBJ1-6; abundance: NA; v_gene: TRBV30
CDR3aa: CASSPSLFSGANVLTF; CDR3nt: TGTGCCAGCTCACCTTCATTGTTTTCGGGGGCCAACGTCCTGACTTTC; d_gene: NA; j_gene: TRBJ2-6; abundance: few; v_gene: TRBV18
CDR3aa: CASSLGRRNQPQHF; CDR3nt: TGTGCCAGCAGTTTAGGGAGGAGAAATCAGCCCCAGCATTTT; d_gene: NA; j_gene: TRBJ1-5; abundance: few; v_gene: TRBV12-3/TRBV12-4
CDR3aa: CASSLIIAGTYNEQFF; CDR3nt: TGTGCCAGCAGCTTGATAATAGCGGGGACCTACAATGAGCAGTTCTTC; d_gene: TRBD2; j_gene: TRBJ2-1; abundance: NA; v_gene: TRBV7-2
CDR3aa: CASSSGRYGYTF; CDR3nt: TGTGCTAGCAGCTCCGGTCGTTATGGCTACACCTTC; d_gene: NA; j_gene: TRBJ1-2; abundance: many; v_gene: TRBV13
CDR3aa: CASSLTGESSYEQYF; CDR3nt: TGTGCCAGCAGTTTAACAGGGGAATCCTCCTACGAGCAGTACTTC; d_gene: TRBD1; j_gene: TRBJ2-7; abundance: few; v_gene: TRBV12-3/TRBV12-4
CDR3aa: CASSLIGDEQFF; CDR3nt: TGTGCCAGCAGCTTGATTGGAGATGAGCAGTTCTTC; d_gene: NA; j_gene: TRBJ2-1; abundance: many; v_gene: TRBV5-6
CDR3aa: CASSPGWGELRNEQFF; CDR3nt: TGTGCCAGCAGTCCCGGGTGGGGGGAGCTGAGAAATGAGCAGTTCTTC; d_gene: NA; j_gene: TRBJ2-1; abundance: NA; v_gene: TRBV6-2/TRBV6-3
CDR3aa: CSVVRGGPNERFF; CDR3nt: TGCAGCGTTGTCCGAGGGGGGCCCAATGAGCGGTTCTTC; d_gene: NA; j_gene: TRBJ2-1; abundance: once; v_gene: TRBV29-1
CDR3aa: CASSSRGPETQYF; CDR3nt: TGCGCCAGCAGTTCACGGGGGCCAGAGACCCAGTACTTC; d_gene: NA; j_gene: TRBJ2-5; abundance: few; v_gene: TRBV5-1
CDR3aa: CASSRSGLAGITDTQYF; CDR3nt: TGTGCCAGTAGTAGATCGGGACTAGCGGGGATCACAGATACGCAGTATTTT; d_gene: TRBD2; j_gene: TRBJ2-3; abundance: NA; v_gene: TRBV19
CDR3aa: CASSLWSSGSRDTEYF; CDR3nt: TGTGCCAGCAGTTTATGGTCTAGCGGGAGTCGGGATACGGAGTATTTT; d_gene: TRBD2; j_gene: TRBJ2-3; abundance: once; v_gene: TRBV12-3/TRBV12-4
CDR3aa: CSARETAVMDEQYF; CDR3nt: TGCAGCGCCAGGGAGACGGCCGTAATGGACGAGCAGTACTTC; d_gene: NA; j_gene: TRBJ2-7; abundance: many; v_gene: TRBV29-1
CDR3aa: CSSKAGGPETQYF; CDR3nt: TGCAGTTCTAAAGCGGGGGGGCCGGAGACCCAGTACTTC; d_gene: TRBD2; j_gene: TRBJ2-5; abundance: NA; v_gene: TRBV20-1
CDR3aa: CASRPSGLATNEQFF; CDR3nt: TGTGCCAGTAGACCCTCAGGACTAGCTACCAATGAGCAGTTCTTC; d_gene: TRBD2; j_gene: TRBJ2-1; abundance: NA; v_gene: TRBV19
CDR3aa: CASSRDRGRPYNEQFF; CDR3nt: TGTGCCAGCAGCCGGGACAGGGGGCGGCCCTACAATGAGCAGTTCTTC; d_gene: TRBD1; j_gene: TRBJ2-1; abundance: few; v_gene: TRBV5-6
CDR3aa: CASTEQGLSNQPQHF; CDR3nt: TGTGCCAGCACCGAACAGGGATTGAGCAATCAGCCCCAGCATTTT; d_gene: NA; j_gene: TRBJ1-5; abundance: few; v_gene: TRBV28
CDR3aa: CASSLDYYEQYF; CDR3nt: TGCGCCAGCAGCTTGGACTACTACGAGCAGTACTTC; d_gene: NA; j_gene: TRBJ2-7; abundance: many; v_gene: TRBV7-9
CDR3aa: CASSFQLAGAEQFF; CDR3nt: TGTGCCAGCAGCTTTCAACTAGCGGGAGCTGAGCAGTTCTTC; d_gene: TRBD2; j_gene: TRBJ2-1; abundance: NA; v_gene: TRBV7-2
CDR3aa: CSVGAGAKSEQYF; CDR3nt: TGCAGCGTTGGCGCGGGAGCAAAATCCGAGCAGTACTTC; d_gene: TRBD2; j_gene: TRBJ2-7; abundance: many; v_gene: TRBV29-1
CDR3aa: CASSLAGGNYGYTF; CDR3nt: TGCGCCAGCAGCTTGGCCGGAGGGAACTATGGCTACACCTTC; d_gene: NA; j_gene: TRBJ1-2; abundance: many; v_gene: TRBV5-1
CDR3aa: CASSFTSGGAGNEQFF; CDR3nt: TGTGCCAGCAGCTTTACTAGCGGGGGGGCTGGCAATGAGCAGTTCTTC; d_gene: TRBD2; j_gene: TRBJ2-1; abundance: NA; v_gene: TRBV13
CDR3aa: CASSKRQAGFGSGANVLTF; CDR3nt: TGTGCCAGCAGCAAACGACAGGCTGGCTTCGGTTCTGGGGCCAACGTCCTGACTTTC; d_gene: NA; j_gene: TRBJ2-6; abundance: NA; v_gene: TRBV9
CDR3aa: CSARVPGLPGEKRFF; CDR3nt: TGCAGTGCTAGAGTTCCGGGGCTCCCGGGGGAAAAACGGTTTTTT; d_gene: NA; j_gene: TRBJ1-4; abundance: once; v_gene: TRBV20-1
CDR3aa: CASSFQERSPYEQYF; CDR3nt: TGCGCCAGCAGCTTTCAAGAGAGAAGCCCTTACGAGCAGTACTTC; d_gene: NA; j_gene: TRBJ2-7; abundance: few; v_gene: TRBV5-1
CDR3aa: CASSFDGNEQFF; CDR3nt: TGCGCCAGCAGCTTTGACGGCAATGAGCAGTTCTTC; d_gene: NA; j_gene: TRBJ2-1; abundance: many; v_gene: TRBV5-1
CDR3aa: CSVLTGVRETQYF; CDR3nt: TGCAGCGTTCTGACAGGGGTTCGGGAGACCCAGTACTTC; d_gene: TRBD1; j_gene: TRBJ2-5; abundance: many; v_gene: TRBV29-1
CDR3aa: CASSFGGGGGVGGQETQYF; CDR3nt: TGTGCCAGCAGCTTCGGAGGTGGTGGCGGGGTTGGAGGACAAGAGACCCAGTACTTC; d_gene: NA; j_gene: TRBJ2-5; abundance: few; v_gene: TRBV7-9
CDR3aa: CAISEAHSNQPQHF; CDR3nt: TGTGCCATCAGTGAGGCACATAGCAATCAGCCCCAGCATTTT; d_gene: NA; j_gene: TRBJ1-5; abundance: many; v_gene: TRBV10-3
CDR3aa: CSARADRGNSPLHF; CDR3nt: TGCAGTGCTAGAGCCGACAGGGGTAATTCACCCCTCCACTTT; d_gene: TRBD1; j_gene: TRBJ1-6; abundance: NA; v_gene: TRBV20-1
CDR3aa: CASSDGWQGASETQYF; CDR3nt: TGTGCCAGCAGTGACGGTTGGCAGGGGGCGTCAGAGACCCAGTACTTC; d_gene: TRBD1; j_gene: TRBJ2-5; abundance: NA; v_gene: TRBV2
CDR3aa: CASSGQATSSYNEQFF; CDR3nt: TGTGCCAGCAGTGGTCAGGCAACGAGCTCCTACAATGAGCAGTTCTTC; d_gene: NA; j_gene: TRBJ2-1; abundance: many; v_gene: TRBV6-6
CDR3aa: CASSREQGANSPLHF; CDR3nt: TGTGCCAGCAGCCGAGAACAAGGGGCAAATTCACCCCTCCACTTT; d_gene: NA; j_gene: TRBJ1-6; abundance: NA; v_gene: TRBV3-1